This is a list of T cell receptor beta chains from one sample in a study of cytomegalovirus exposure and HLA in healthy donors. Here immunoSEQ multiplex PCR was the method, and the copy in TCRdb shows in-frame clones only, minus some. The table shows some 140,000 clones, with more than 70% occurring only once. The sequenced material came from PBMCs. Receptor source: a male donor in good health and CMV-seropositive. Each CDR3 is given with its conserved first and last residue. The D gene is left open where the match is weak. Part of the rows lack a size; the others show once, few, many or a class for expanded clones.

>TRBJ1-5|TRBV28|once|11|.
CASSSDQPQHF
TGTGCCAGCAGCTCGGATCAGCCCCAGCATTTT
>TRBJ2-1|TRBV30|.|10|.
CASQGNEQFF
TGTGCCTCTCAGGGCAATGAGCAGTTCTTC
>TRBJ1-5|TRBV30|.|13|.
CAWSGQNNQPQHF
TGTGCCTGGTCTGGACAGAACAATCAGCCCCAGCATTTT
>TRBJ1-1|TRBV18|once|15|.
CASSRGEGRGTEAFF
TGTGCCAGCTCTCGAGGGGAGGGAAGGGGAACTGAAGCTTTCTTT
>TRBJ1-1|TRBV7-8|.|14|.
CASSLVTGDTEAFF
TGTGCCAGCAGCTTAGTCACAGGAGACACTGAAGCTTTCTTT
>TRBJ2-7|TRBV7-8|.|15|TRBD2
CASSSGRGSAYEQYF
TGTGCCAGCAGCTCGGGGAGGGGTAGCGCCTACGAGCAGTACTTC
>TRBJ1-1|TRBV2|.|13|.
CASKEDLNTEAFF
TGTGCCAGCAAGGAGGACTTGAACACTGAAGCTTTCTTT
>TRBJ2-1|TRBV29-1|.|11|.
CSVPKRNEQFF
TGCAGCGTTCCCAAGAGGAATGAGCAGTTCTTC
>TRBJ2-3|TRBV7-8|.|15|.
CASSSWGGLGDTQYF
TGTGCCAGCAGCTCCTGGGGGGGCCTGGGGGATACGCAGTATTTT
>TRBJ2-2|TRBV6-4|.|16|TRBD2
CASSKEAGGNTGELFF
TGTGCCAGCAGTAAAGAAGCGGGGGGGAACACCGGGGAGCTGTTTTTT
>TRBJ1-1|TRBV2|.|15|TRBD1
CASSYRDSPVTEAFF
TGTGCCAGCAGTTACCGGGACAGTCCGGTCACTGAAGCTTTCTTT
>TRBJ2-1|TRBV2|.|14|TRBD2
CASGGLAGANEQFF
TGTGCCAGCGGGGGACTAGCGGGAGCCAATGAGCAGTTCTTC
>TRBJ2-6|TRBV23-1|.|17|TRBD1
CASTADRGLSGANVLTF
TGCGCCAGCACCGCCGACAGGGGGCTCTCTGGGGCCAACGTCCTGACTTTC
>TRBJ1-2|TRBV6-1|.|12|.
CASSDGNYGYTF
TGTGCCAGCAGTGACGGTAACTATGGCTACACCTTC
>TRBJ2-3|TRBV6-5|few|15|TRBD2
CASSPWRGSTDTQYF
TGTGCCAGCAGCCCCTGGCGGGGGAGCACAGATACGCAGTATTTT
>TRBJ1-1|TRBV7-9|.|15|.
CASSLGLSMNTEAFF
TGTGCCAGCAGCTTAGGACTCTCCATGAACACTGAAGCTTTCTTT
>TRBJ2-7|TRBV29-1|.|16|TRBD1
CSVEVGDRGNPYEQYF
TGCAGCGTTGAAGTAGGGGACAGGGGAAACCCTTACGAGCAGTACTTC
>TRBJ2-1|TRBV9|.|14|.
CASSVAGRGSGQFF
TGTGCCAGCAGCGTAGCGGGTAGAGGGAGTGGGCAGTTCTTC
>TRBJ2-1|TRBV7-6|.|14|TRBD1
CASSSGQGNNEQFF
TGTGCCAGCAGCTCCGGACAGGGTAACAATGAGCAGTTCTTC
>TRBJ1-2|TRBV9|.|15|.
CASSPQSREDYGYTF
TGTGCCAGCAGCCCCCAGTCCCGGGAGGACTATGGCTACACCTTC
>TRBJ2-7|TRBV28|.|15|.
CASSFRGTHVFEQYF
TGTGCCAGCAGTTTCCGGGGGACCCACGTCTTCGAGCAGTACTTC
>TRBJ1-2|TRBV6-5|.|15|TRBD1
CASSYSDRGYYGYTF
TGTGCCAGCAGTTACTCAGACAGGGGATACTATGGCTACACCTTC
>TRBJ2-1|TRBV9|.|14|.
CASSVGLVGNEQFF
TGTGCCAGCAGCGTAGGACTAGTAGGCAATGAGCAGTTCTTC
>TRBJ2-3|TRBV7-2|.|16|.
CASSPVWGVPPDTQYF
TGTGCCAGCAGCCCCGTTTGGGGGGTCCCCCCCGATACGCAGTATTTT
>TRBJ1-3|TRBV5-4|.|17|TRBD1
CASSSADRLPSGNTIYF
TGTGCCAGCAGCTCCGCGGACAGGTTGCCCTCTGGAAACACCATATATTTT
>TRBJ2-3|TRBV2|.|13|TRBD2
CASGGESLPTQYF
TGTGCCAGCGGGGGGGAAAGCCTTCCCACGCAGTATTTT
>TRBJ2-7|TRBV19|.|14|TRBD2
CASKKREATYEQYF
TGTGCCAGTAAGAAGCGGGAGGCCACCTACGAGCAGTACTTC
>TRBJ2-7|TRBV6-7|once|18|TRBD1
CASSYDPTRDRGLSEQYF
TGTGCCAGCAGTTACGACCCAACCCGGGACAGGGGATTGAGCGAGCAGTACTTC
>TRBJ1-5|TRBV29-1|.|12|.
CSVQGRGQPQHF
TGCAGTGTTCAGGGTAGGGGTCAGCCCCAGCATTTT
>TRBJ2-7|TRBV7-8|.|18|TRBD2
CASSLGLAGAWSSYEQYF
TGTGCCAGCAGCTTAGGGCTAGCGGGGGCGTGGAGCTCCTACGAGCAGTACTTC
>TRBJ2-2|TRBV30|.|14|TRBD1
CAWSTGGFTGELFF
TGTGCCTGGTCGACAGGGGGCTTCACCGGGGAGCTGTTTTTT
>TRBJ2-3|TRBV7-2|.|15|.
CASSLENRVPDTQYF
TGTGCCAGCAGCTTAGAAAACAGGGTTCCAGATACGCAGTATTTT
>TRBJ1-5|TRBV9|.|16|.
CASSVAVRGNNQPQHF
TGTGCCAGCAGCGTAGCGGTCAGGGGAAACAATCAGCCCCAGCATTTT
>TRBJ2-7|TRBV28|.|15|TRBD2
CASRAGGRIFYEQYF
TGTGCCAGCCGTGCCGGCGGGAGAATATTTTACGAGCAGTACTTC
>TRBJ1-6|TRBV6-6|.|16|TRBD1
CASSPGTGVHNSPLHF
TGTGCCAGCAGCCCCGGGACAGGGGTCCATAATTCACCCCTCCACTTT
>TRBJ2-7|TRBV28|.|15|.
CASSFTGIVSYEQYF
TGTGCCAGCAGTTTCACAGGAATAGTCTCCTACGAGCAGTACTTC
>TRBJ2-4|TRBV5-6|.|18|TRBD2
CASPRPSTGRLAKNIQYF
TGTGCCAGCCCCCGCCCCAGCACCGGGAGGCTAGCCAAAAACATTCAGTACTTC
>TRBJ1-1|TRBV29-1|.|15|TRBD1
CSALRQGNRDTEAFF
TGCAGCGCCCTGAGACAGGGGAACAGGGACACTGAAGCTTTCTTT
>TRBJ1-1|TRBV7-8|.|13|.
CASRRVSNTEAFF
TGTGCCAGTCGGCGGGTATCGAACACTGAAGCTTTCTTT
>TRBJ1-1|TRBV4-1|.|20|TRBD1
CASSPFPDRAALGGRRDAFF
TGCGCCAGCAGCCCTTTCCCGGACAGAGCTGCACTAGGGGGCCGGAGGGACGCTTTCTTT
>TRBJ1-1|TRBV6-1|.|14|TRBD1
CASSEVGQGFEAFF
TGTGCCAGCAGTGAAGTGGGACAGGGTTTTGAAGCTTTCTTT
>TRBJ1-5|TRBV28|.|19|.
CASSFPLWERGRGNQPQHF
TGTGCCAGCAGTTTTCCCCTTTGGGAAAGGGGCCGTGGCAATCAGCCCCAGCATTTT
>TRBJ1-4|TRBV11-3|once|16|TRBD1
CASSLGGAGTNEKLFF
TGTGCCAGCAGCCTAGGGGGCGCAGGGACTAATGAAAAACTGTTTTTT
>TRBJ2-3|TRBV29-1|few|14|TRBD1
CSVEDAGGTDTQYF
TGCAGCGTCGAGGATGCAGGGGGAACAGATACGCAGTATTTT
>TRBJ2-2|TRBV19|few|14|.
CASSIYGDGGELFF
TGTGCCAGTAGTATATACGGTGACGGGGGGGAGCTGTTTTTT
>TRBJ1-2|TRBV6-4|once|14|.
CASSDSSGAFGYTF
TGTGCCAGCAGTGACTCGAGTGGGGCGTTTGGCTACACCTTC
>TRBJ2-3|TRBV19|.|17|TRBD2
CASSPRTSGGTTDTQYF
TGTGCCAGTAGTCCGAGGACTAGCGGGGGGACCACAGATACGCAGTATTTT
>TRBJ2-1|TRBV7-9|.|16|TRBD2
CASSSPLAGQYNEQFF
TGTGCCAGCAGCTCCCCACTAGCGGGACAGTACAATGAGCAGTTCTTC
>TRBJ2-7|TRBV28|.|16|TRBD2
CASSRGLAGGGYEQYF
TGTGCCAGCAGCCGGGGACTAGCGGGAGGAGGCTACGAGCAGTACTTC
>TRBJ1-4|TRBV5-1|.|14|TRBD1
CASGTGTGGEKLFF
TGCGCCAGCGGAACCGGGACAGGGGGTGAAAAACTGTTTTTT
>TRBJ2-7|TRBV29-1|.|12|.
CSVAGNSYEQYF
TGCAGCGTAGCAGGTAACTCCTACGAGCAGTACTTC
>TRBJ2-2|TRBV29-1|once|12|.
CSVEGDIRELFF
TGCAGCGTTGAGGGAGACATCAGGGAGCTGTTTTTT
>TRBJ2-4|TRBV4-3|.|15|TRBD1
CASSQEGGQGHIQYF
TGCGCCAGCAGCCAAGAGGGGGGACAGGGGCACATTCAGTACTTC
>TRBJ2-5|TRBV18|.|16|TRBD1
CASSPRGTGGEETQYF
TGTGCCAGCTCACCGAGAGGGACAGGGGGTGAGGAGACCCAGTACTTC
>TRBJ2-7|TRBV5-1|.|12|.
CASSLANYEQYF
TGCGCCAGCAGCTTGGCTAACTACGAGCAGTACTTC
>TRBJ2-2|TRBV28|.|15|.
CASKTKGANTGELFF
TGTGCCAGCAAGACTAAGGGGGCGAACACCGGGGAGCTGTTTTTT
>TRBJ1-1|TRBV6-5|.|15|.
CASSYTGGMNTEAFF
TGTGCCAGCAGTTATACCGGGGGAATGAACACTGAAGCTTTCTTT
>TRBJ2-5|TRBV5-5|.|13|.
CASSENRRETQYF
TGTGCCAGCAGCGAGAACAGACGAGAGACCCAGTACTTC